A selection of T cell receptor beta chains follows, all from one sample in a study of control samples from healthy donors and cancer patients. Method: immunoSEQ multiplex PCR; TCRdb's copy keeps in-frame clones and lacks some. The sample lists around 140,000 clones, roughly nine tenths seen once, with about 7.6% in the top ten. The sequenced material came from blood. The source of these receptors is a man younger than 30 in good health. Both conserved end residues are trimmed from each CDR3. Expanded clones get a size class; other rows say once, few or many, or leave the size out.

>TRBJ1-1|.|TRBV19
ASIKIRNMNTEAF
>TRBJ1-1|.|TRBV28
ASSPTFKAF
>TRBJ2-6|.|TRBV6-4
ASSDSGGAGANVLT
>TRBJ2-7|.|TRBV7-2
ASSSLGTGHEQY
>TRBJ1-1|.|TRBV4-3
ASSQVGRDTEAF
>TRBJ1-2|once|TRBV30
AYMRVFWGGANYGYT
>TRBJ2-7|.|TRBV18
ASSPPGNYEQY
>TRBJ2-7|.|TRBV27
ASSLTGLGDEQY
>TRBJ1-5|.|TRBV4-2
ASSQAFGRGTNQPQH
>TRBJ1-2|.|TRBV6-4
ASSDGGLYGYT
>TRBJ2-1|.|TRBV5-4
ASSLGRNEQF
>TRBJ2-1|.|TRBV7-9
ASSRQGFTEQF
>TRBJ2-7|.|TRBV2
ASSDAGTHGPDMLWTIYEQY
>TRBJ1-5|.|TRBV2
ASSAQGPGNQPQH
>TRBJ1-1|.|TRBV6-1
ASSDALNPEAF
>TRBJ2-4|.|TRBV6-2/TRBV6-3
ASSYPDRVRY
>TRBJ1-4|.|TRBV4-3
ASSQDGVGEGGEKLF